This TCR beta chain derives from a study of naive and memory T cell subsets. Amplification of ligated cDNA took four PCR rounds with SP2 and nested alpha and beta constant primers. MiXCR was run by TCRdb on the 5' RACE reads, yielding one entry per CDR3 protein. This repertoire shows about 60,000 distinct CDR3 sequences, more than 6.5% found once; its top ten account for roughly 21%. Study-level findings and limits: This RNA-based method may be sensitive to activation-related transcript changes.

A UMI-containing oligonucleotide was joined by 3' ligation to the TCR cDNA template. This clonotype was counted ten times or more. Its antigen is still unknown. Trimming removed 5 bases from V and 4 bases from J, with 11 bases in between. The germline V gene has CDR1 SGHAT and CDR2 FQDESV (reference sequence). The CDR3 length is 13 residues. The TCR originated in a female donor in good health. The rearrangement links TRBV11-1 to TRBJ1-1; D perhaps matches TRBD1 (6 bases). CDR3 in amino acids: CASSMGATTEAFF. In DNA form, the CDR3 reads TGTGCCAGCAGCATGGGGGCGACCACTGAAGCTTTCTTT. Together with reference TRBV11-1 and TRBJ1-1, the CDR3 gives the full variable domain: EAEVAQSPRYKITEKSQAVAFWCDPISGHATLYWYRQILGQGPELLVQFQDESVVDDSQLPKDRFSAERLKGVDSTLKIQPAELGDSAMYLCASSMGATTEAFFGQGTRLTVV.